This T cell receptor beta chain was recovered during a study of vaccination and CD4 T cells after COVID-19. Study-wide context: The convalescents were made up of six males and four females, two of whom were Hispanic.

Noted treatment: approximately 10-day PBMC culture with coronavirus spike peptide pools or control peptides (ViraFEST assay). Oncomine TCR Beta short-read sequencing was applied to DNA from cultured CD4+ T cells. Using its own MiXCR run on the PCR reads, TCRdb lists one record per CDR3 protein. This table holds almost 25,000 distinct CDR3 sequences, 62% found once. Details on this clonotype: As yet, its antigen is unknown.

The CDR3 totals 14 residues. The germline V gene has CDR1 DFQATT and CDR2 SNEGSKA (reference sequence). V dropped 1 base and J dropped 8; count of bases not matched to a gene: 10. This receptor was identified in a human donor who had recovered from COVID-19. What was sequenced was CD4+ T cells from blood, cultured in vitro. The chain joins TRBV20-1 to TRBJ2-7; 8 bases fit TRBD1. The CDR3: CSARAPTGEAKQYF. The DNA of the CDR3 is TGCAGTGCTAGAGCTCCGACAGGGGAGGCTAAGCAGTACTTC.